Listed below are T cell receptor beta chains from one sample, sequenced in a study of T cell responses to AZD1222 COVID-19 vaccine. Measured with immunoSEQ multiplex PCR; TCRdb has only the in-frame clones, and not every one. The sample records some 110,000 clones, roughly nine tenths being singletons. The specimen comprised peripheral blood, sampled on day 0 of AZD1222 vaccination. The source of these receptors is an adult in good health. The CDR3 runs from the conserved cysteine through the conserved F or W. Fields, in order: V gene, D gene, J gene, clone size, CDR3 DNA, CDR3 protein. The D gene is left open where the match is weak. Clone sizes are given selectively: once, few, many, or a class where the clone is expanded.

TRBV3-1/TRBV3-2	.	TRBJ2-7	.	TGTGCCAGCAGCCAAGAGGCTGGCAGGAACGTGCAGTACTTC	CASSQEAGRNVQYF
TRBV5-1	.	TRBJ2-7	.	TGCGCCACCCCAACAGGGACCATTGAATATATGGGCTACGAGCAGTACTTC	CATPTGTIEYMGYEQYF
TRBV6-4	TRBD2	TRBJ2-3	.	TGTGCCAGCAGTTTACTAGCGGGAGGCACAGATACGCAGTATTTT	CASSLLAGGTDTQYF
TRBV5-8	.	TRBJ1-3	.	TGTGCCAGCAGCTTGGCAATCCAGGCGGGATACACCATATATTTT	CASSLAIQAGYTIYF
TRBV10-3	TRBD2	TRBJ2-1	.	TGTGCCATCAGTGAGGGGGGACTAGCGGGAGGGATTTACAATGAGCAGTTCTTC	CAISEGGLAGGIYNEQFF
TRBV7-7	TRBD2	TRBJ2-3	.	TGTGCTAGCAGCCGAGCGGGAGAGCTAGATACGCAGTATTTT	CASSRAGELDTQYF
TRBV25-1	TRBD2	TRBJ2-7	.	TGTGCCAGCAGCCGACTAGCGGGAGGCGGTGAGCAGTACTTC	CASSRLAGGGEQYF
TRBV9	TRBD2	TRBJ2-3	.	TGTGCCAGCAGCGCGGGACTAGCGGGAGTAGATACGCAGTATTTT	CASSAGLAGVDTQYF
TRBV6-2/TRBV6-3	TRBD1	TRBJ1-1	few	TGTGCCAGCAGTTACGGGACAGGGGGCATGGAGGGGATGAACACTGAAGCTTTCTTT	CASSYGTGGMEGMNTEAFF
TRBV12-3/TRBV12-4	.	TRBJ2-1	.	TGTGCCAGCAGTTTCCTCGGGGACTCCGAGTTCTTC	CASSFLGDSEFF
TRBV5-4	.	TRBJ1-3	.	TGTGCCAGCAGCAAAAACTCCCCTGGAAACACCATATATTTT	CASSKNSPGNTIYF
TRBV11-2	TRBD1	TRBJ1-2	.	TGTGCCAGCAGCGTAAGACAGGGAGTTAACTATGGCTACACCTTC	CASSVRQGVNYGYTF
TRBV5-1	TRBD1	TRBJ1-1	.	TGCGCCAGCAGCATGACAGGGACGGACACTGAAGCTTTCTTT	CASSMTGTDTEAFF
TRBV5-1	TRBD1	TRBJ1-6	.	TGCGCCAGCAGCTTGGCCGGGACAGGGGCACATTCACCCCTCCACTTT	CASSLAGTGAHSPLHF
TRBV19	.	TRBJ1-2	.	TGTGCCAGTAGTCTCGGGCATTATGGCTACACCTTC	CASSLGHYGYTF
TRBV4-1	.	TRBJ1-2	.	TGCGCCAGCGCCCAGGGGAGCTTCTATGGCTACACCTTC	CASAQGSFYGYTF
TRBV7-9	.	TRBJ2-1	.	TGTGCCAGCAGGACCCCTGGGGCCTACAATGAGCAGTTCTTC	CASRTPGAYNEQFF
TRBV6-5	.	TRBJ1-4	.	TGTGCCAGCACCGGAGCTGAAAAACTGTTTTTT	CASTGAEKLFF
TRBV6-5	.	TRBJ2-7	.	TGTGCCAGCAGTTCCGGGAGTAGAGCCTACGAGCAGTACTTC	CASSSGSRAYEQYF
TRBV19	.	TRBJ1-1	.	TGTGCCAGTAGCCCCCAGGGTGGGGAAGCTTTCTTT	CASSPQGGEAFF
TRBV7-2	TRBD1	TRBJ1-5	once	TGTGCCAGCAGCAACAGACAGGGAGGTCAGCCCCAGCATTTT	CASSNRQGGQPQHF
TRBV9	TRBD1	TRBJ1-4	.	TGTGCCAGCAGCGTAGCCGGACAGGGGCCTGAAAAACTGTTTTTT	CASSVAGQGPEKLFF